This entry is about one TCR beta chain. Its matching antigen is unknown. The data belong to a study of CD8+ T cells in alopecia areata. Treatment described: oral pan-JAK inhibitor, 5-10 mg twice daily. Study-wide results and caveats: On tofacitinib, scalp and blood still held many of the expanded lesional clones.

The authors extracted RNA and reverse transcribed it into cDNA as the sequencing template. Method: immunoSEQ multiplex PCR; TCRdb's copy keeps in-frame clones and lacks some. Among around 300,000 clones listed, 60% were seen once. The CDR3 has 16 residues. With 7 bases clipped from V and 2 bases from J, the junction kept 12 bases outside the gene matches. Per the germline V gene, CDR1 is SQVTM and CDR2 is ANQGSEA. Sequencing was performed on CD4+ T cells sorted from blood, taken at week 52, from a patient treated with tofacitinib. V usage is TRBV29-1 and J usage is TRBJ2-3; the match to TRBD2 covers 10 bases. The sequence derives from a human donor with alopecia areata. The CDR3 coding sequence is TGCAGCGCTCGCAGCGGGGGGGTCAGACTCACAGATACGCAGTATTTT. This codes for CSARSGGVRLTDTQYF.